Shown below are 29 T cell receptor beta chains from a single sample sequenced in a study of CD8+ T cells in alopecia areata listed by TCRdb under 2018. What this sample's time point label stands for: 24 weeks on oral tofacitinib. The label giving this sample's treatment or condition can be read as: oral pan-JAK inhibitor, 5-10 mg twice daily. Library method: the immunoSEQ multiplex PCR assay. For TCR sequencing, RNA was extracted from every sample and reverse transcribed into cDNA to serve as template. Not all clones reach the TCRdb copy of this immuneACCESS table, which keeps in-frame sequences only. Checked studies attribute under half of the gap to unresolved V genes and leave the rest unexplained. The sample table lists approximately 180,000 clones, 60% of them with a count of one. Of the sample, over 1% falls within the top ten clones. The sequenced sample was CD4+ T cells sorted from blood, obtained at week 24, from a patient treated with tofacitinib. Source of these receptors: a human donor with alopecia areata.

V is TRBV2 and J is TRBJ2-7; D possibly corresponds to TRBD1 (6 bases). This CDR3 is 13 amino acids long. The V end lost 3 bases, the J end lost 7 bases, and 13 bases lay between the germline ends. Germline-derived CDR1 and CDR2 are SNHLY and FYNNEI. CDR3 DNA: TGTGCCAGCAGTGAGGGCGAGAGGGGGGAGCAGTACTTC. It encodes CASSEGERGEQYF.

This clone was seen a handful of times. The chain has TRBV7-9 and TRBJ2-2; D remains ambiguous. This CDR3 has 12 residues. Germline-derived CDR1 and CDR2 are SEHNR and FQNEAQ (reference sequence). Trimming removed 1 base from V and 7 bases from J, with 4 bases in between. The CDR3 DNA follows: TGTGCCAGCAGCTTAGACCTCGGGGAGCTGTTTTTT. Translated: CASSLDLGELFF.

This chain uses TRBV2 with TRBJ1-5; maybe TRBD1 (5 bases). Germline V gene data show CDR1 as SNHLY and CDR2 as FYNNEI. Trimming shortened V by 4 bases and J by 7 bases, and 14 bases separated the two germline ends. CDR3 length: 14 residues. The CDR3 here is CASSGQGREQPQHF. The CDR3 bases are TGTGCCAGCAGTGGGCAGGGAAGGGAACAGCCCCAGCATTTT. Combining the CDR3 with reference TRBV2 and TRBJ1-5 gives the whole variable domain EPEVTQTPSHQVTQMGQEVILRCVPISNHLYFYWYRQILGQKVEFLVSFYNNEISEKSEIFDDQFSVERPDGSNFTLKIRSTKLEDSAMYFCASSGQGREQPQHFGDGTRLSIL.

The V call is TRBV2, the J call TRBJ1-2; the D is unclear. The CDR3 spans 13 residues. The germline gives CDR1 SNHLY, CDR2 FYNNEI. V lost 0 bases and J lost 4, with 6 bases in between. The CDR3 protein is CASSEARTYGYTF. The CDR3 DNA reads as TGTGCCAGCAGTGAAGCACGAACCTATGGCTACACCTTC.

The CDR3 nucleotides read TGTGCCAGCAGTGTACAGGGGGTAAACACTGAAGCTTTCTTT. This encodes CASSVQGVNTEAFF. The chain uses TRBV28 and TRBJ1-1, with 8 bases matching TRBD1. The CDR3 consists of 14 residues. From germline, CDR1 is MDHEN and CDR2 SYDVKM. The ends lost 5 bases at V and 2 bases at J; junction bases unmatched: 4.

This clone occurred a few times. The chain recombines TRBV19 with TRBJ1-5, with D perhaps TRBD1 (6 bases). In germline, CDR1 is LNHDA, CDR2 SQIVND (reference sequence). Trimming took 6 bases from V and 0 from J, leaving 15 bases between them. CDR3 length: 16 amino acids. The CDR3 spells CASSNRALNSNQPQHF. The CDR3 nucleotides are TGTGCCAGTAGCAACAGGGCCCTAAATAGCAATCAGCCCCAGCATTTT.

This clone was counted only a few times. The J gene is TRBJ2-1, the V gene TRBV2, with D uncertain. The CDR3 spans 11 residues. The germline V gene has CDR1 SNHLY and CDR2 FYNNEI. With 4 bases removed from V and 8 bases from J, the gap between germline ends came to 6 bases. The chain's CDR3 is CASSVYDEQFF. The DNA for the CDR3 is TGTGCCAGCAGTGTCTATGATGAGCAGTTCTTC.

As to this clone: This same CDR3 is encoded by further DNA sequences in the sample. V gene TRBV29-1 combines with J gene TRBJ2-2; D possibly corresponds to TRBD2 (5 bases). Trimming cost V 4 bases and J 3 bases, with 9 bases left between them. Germline V gene data show CDR1 as SQVTM and CDR2 as ANQGSEA. CDR3 size: 13 residues. The CDR3 loop is CSVGTLHTGELFF. CDR3 sequence (DNA): TGCAGCGTTGGGACTCTCCACACCGGGGAGCTGTTTTTT.

This clone came up a few times. This chain uses TRBV6-5 with TRBJ1-1; weak D call: TRBD1 (5 bases). CDR1 and CDR2 from the germline V gene are MNHEY and SVGAGI. Trimming took 7 bases from V and 10 from J, leaving 19 bases between them. The CDR3 consists of 13 residues. CDR3 coding DNA: TGTGCCAGCAAACCCCCCGACAGTTCAGGAGCTTTCTTT. This gives the protein CASKPPDSSGAFF.

The chain combines TRBV30 with TRBJ2-1; maybe TRBD1 (6 bases). Trimming took off 0 bases at V and 6 bases at J, with 15 bases between the two ends. The CDR3 length is 15 residues. Germline V gene data show CDR1 as GTSNPN and CDR2 as SVGIG (reference sequence). Here the CDR3 DNA reads TGTGCCTGGAGTGTAAACAGGGTCATGGGCAATGAGCAGTTCTTC. It encodes CAWSVNRVMGNEQFF.

The V gene is TRBV30, the J gene TRBJ1-2; D is undetermined. In germline, CDR1 is GTSNPN, CDR2 SVGIG (reference sequence). The CDR3 covers 15 residues. V was shortened by 0 bases and J by 8 bases, with 19 bases between the two germline ends. The CDR3 sequence is CAWSVQGLLNLGYTF. CDR3 nucleotides: TGTGCCTGGAGTGTACAAGGGCTTTTAAATCTCGGCTACACCTTC. Combining the CDR3 with reference TRBV30 and TRBJ1-2 gives the whole variable domain SQTIHQWPATLVQPVGSPLSLECTVEGTSNPNLYWYRQAAGRGLQLLFYSVGIGQISSEVPQNLSASRPQDRQFILSSKKLLLSDSGFYLCAWSVQGLLNLGYTFGSGTRLTVV.

This sequence joins TRBV7-2 and TRBJ2-1; D gene uncertain. Trimming took 5 bases from V and 12 from J, leaving 11 bases between them. Germline V gene lookup returns CDR1 SGHTA and CDR2 FQGNSA. The CDR3 spans 11 residues. DNA for the CDR3: TGTGCCAGCAGCCTAGGGTTGGGGCAGTTCTTC. Translation gives CASSLGLGQFF.

This clone was observed a few times. The rearrangement links TRBV4-3 to TRBJ1-6; 9 positions match TRBD1. Per the germline V gene, CDR1 is LGHNA and CDR2 is YSLEER. V trimming: 3 bases; J trimming: 8 bases; junction bases outside the gene matches: 8. The CDR3 is 16 amino acids. CDR3: CASSQNLQGAYSPLHF. CDR3 sequence (DNA): TGCGCCAGCAGCCAGAACCTACAGGGGGCCTATTCACCCCTCCACTTT.

This clone was seen a handful of times. The chain uses TRBV19 and TRBJ2-7; D ambiguous. Per germline, CDR1 LNHDA and CDR2 SQIVND (reference sequence). The V end lost 3 bases, the J end lost 5 bases, and 5 bases lay between the germline ends. The CDR3 covers 11 residues. The CDR3 region has the DNA TGTGCCAGTAGTATCCGGGACGAGCAGTACTTC. Amino acid sequence: CASSIRDEQYF.

The rearrangement links TRBV29-1 to TRBJ2-1, with TRBD1 matching 7 bases. Per germline, CDR1 SQVTM and CDR2 ANQGSEA. The CDR3 is made up of 11 amino acids. V shed 5 bases and J 8 bases; nucleotides not matched to a gene: 3. The CDR3 sequence: CSVYRGHEQFF. The CDR3 nucleotides are TGCAGCGTTTACAGGGGCCATGAGCAGTTCTTC.

This clone appeared a few times. V usage is TRBV7-8 and J usage is TRBJ2-5; the D gene is possibly TRBD2 (6 bases). Germline V CDR1 and CDR2: SGHVS, FQNEAQ. With 2 bases removed from V and 0 bases from J, the gap between germline ends came to 19 bases. The CDR3 consists of 18 residues. The CDR3 DNA reads TGTGCCAGCAGCTTACTGCCCACTCGGGGGTCGTACCAAGAGACCCAGTACTTC. Protein: CASSLLPTRGSYQETQYF.

This chain links TRBV9 with TRBJ1-2; D remains unclear. CDR1 is SGDLS, CDR2 YYNGEE, per germline. The CDR3 contains 12 residues. The V end was cut by 0 bases, the J end by 8 bases, with 8 bases between. CDR3 in amino acids: CASSVAGEGYTF. The CDR3 bases are TGTGCCAGCAGCGTAGCTGGTGAAGGCTACACCTTC. Filled out from reference TRBV9 and TRBJ1-2, the complete variable domain reads DSGVTQTPKHLITATGQRVTLRCSPRSGDLSVYWYQQSLDQGLQFLIQYYNGEERAKGNILERFSAQQFPDLHSELNLSSLELGDSALYFCASSVAGEGYTFGSGTRLTVV.

V and J are TRBV27 and TRBJ1-1; 8 nucleotides match TRBD1. Trimming cost V 5 bases and J 2 bases; bases outside gene matches: 13. Germline CDR1 MNHEY, CDR2 SMNVEV (reference sequence). The CDR3 is made up of 17 amino acids. The CDR3 DNA sequence: TGTGCCAGCAGTCCCTCTGCGGCAGGGGGCTTTAACACTGAAGCTTTCTTT. It specifies CASSPSAAGGFNTEAFF.

This clone has a single count. The chain has TRBV4-3 and TRBJ1-5, with no clear D. V lost 0 bases and J lost 4, with 13 bases in between. Germline-derived CDR1 and CDR2 are LGHNA and YSLEER. There are 16 residues in the CDR3. The chain's CDR3 is CASSQDSMRGNQPQHF. The CDR3 region has the DNA TGCGCCAGCAGCCAAGATAGTATGCGGGGTAATCAGCCCCAGCATTTT.

The chain combines TRBV29-1 with TRBJ2-3, with 9 bases that match TRBD2. CDR3 length: 14 amino acids. V gave up 7 bases and J gave up 5 bases; unmatched junction bases: 10. Germline-derived CDR1 and CDR2 are SQVTM and ANQGSEA. The CDR3 region has the DNA TGCAGCGCCTTCCGCGGGGGGGCGGGAGATACGCAGTATTTT. Translating gives CSAFRGGAGDTQYF.

The V gene is TRBV9, the J gene TRBJ2-4; 16 bases map to TRBD2. V lost 4 bases to trimming and J lost 8 bases; unmatched junction nucleotides: 9. The CDR3 has 17 residues. Germline V gives CDR1 SGDLS, CDR2 YYNGEE. For the CDR3, the DNA is TGTGCCAGCAGCTCCCGAACCGGGACTAGCGGGAGGGACATTCAGTACTTC. Its translation: CASSSRTGTSGRDIQYF. The full variable domain, its missing parts supplied by reference TRBV9 and TRBJ2-4, is DSGVTQTPKHLITATGQRVTLRCSPRSGDLSVYWYQQSLDQGLQFLIQYYNGEERAKGNILERFSAQQFPDLHSELNLSSLELGDSALYFCASSSRTGTSGRDIQYFGAGTRLSVL.

The chain carries TRBV30 and TRBJ2-7, with a tentative D call TRBD2 (5 bases). CDR1 and CDR2 from the germline V gene are GTSNPN and SVGIG (reference sequence). The ends were cut back, 0 bases at V and 2 bases at J, with 11 bases in the middle. The CDR3 is 14 amino acids. The CDR3 bases are TGTGCCTGGAGTGTATCTTGGGGAGCCTACGAGCAGTACTTC. This gives the protein CAWSVSWGAYEQYF.

V gene TRBV7-9 combines with J gene TRBJ2-1; D perhaps matches TRBD2 (6 bases). This CDR3 spans 15 amino acids. Trimming pared 4 bases from V and 8 bases from J, leaving 18 bases between. Germline loops: CDR1 SEHNR, CDR2 FQNEAQ (reference sequence). In nucleotides, the CDR3 is TGTGCCAGCAGCTCCCTAGGGACTCAAATCCATGAGCAGTTCTTC. Translated, it gives CASSSLGTQIHEQFF.

The chain's CDR3 is CASSYGWGLGYTF. The DNA for the CDR3 is TGTGCCAGCAGTTACGGCTGGGGCTTAGGCTACACCTTC. The chain carries TRBV6-5 and TRBJ1-2, with D tentatively TRBD1 (5 bases). Trimming left V 2 bases short and J 8 bases short, with 12 bases between. The germline V gene has CDR1 MNHEY and CDR2 SVGAGI. The CDR3 runs to 13 residues.

This chain links TRBV29-1 with TRBJ2-4, with D tentatively TRBD1 (6 bases). Looked up from germline, CDR1 is SQVTM and CDR2 is ANQGSEA. This CDR3 region has 12 residues. V shed 4 bases and J shed 5 bases, with 9 bases lying between them. In DNA form, the CDR3 reads TGCAGCGTTGCTTGGACAGAAAACATTCAGTACTTC. Encoded protein: CSVAWTENIQYF.

The V and J genes are TRBV5-1 and TRBJ1-4, with TRBD1 identical over 11 bases. CDR3 length: 14 residues. The V and J ends lost 4 bases and 7 bases, in that order; junction bases with no gene match: 3. CDR1 is SGHRS and CDR2 is YFSETQ in the germline V gene. CDR3 nucleotides: TGCGCCAGCAGCGGACAGGGGGCGAGTGAAAAACTGTTTTTT. This translates into CASSGQGASEKLFF.

This clone was found a few times. The genes are TRBV6-5 and TRBJ1-1; D perhaps matches TRBD1 (5 bases). The CDR3 length is 13 residues. V lost 6 bases and J lost 1, with 9 bases in between. Germline CDR1 is MNHEY and CDR2 is SVGAGI. CDR3 nucleotides: TGTGCCAGCAGCCTCAGGGAGAACACTGAAGCTTTCTTT. Translating it yields CASSLRENTEAFF.

The genes are TRBV29-1 and TRBJ1-5; D gene uncertain. With 4 bases removed from V and 2 bases from J, the gap between germline ends came to 21 bases. CDR1 and CDR2 from the germline V gene are SQVTM and ANQGSEA. The CDR3 runs 17 residues. CDR3 region: CSVVVAGLTGGNQPQHF. The DNA for the CDR3 is TGCAGCGTTGTAGTAGCCGGACTAACCGGGGGCAATCAGCCCCAGCATTTT. The complete variable domain, with remaining parts taken from reference TRBV29-1 and TRBJ1-5, reads SAVISQKPSRDICQRGTSLTIQCQVDSQVTMMFWYRQQPGQSLTLIATANQGSEATYESGFVIDKFPISRPNLTFSTLTVSNMSPEDSSIYLCSVVVAGLTGGNQPQHFGDGTRLSIL.

The rearrangement joins TRBV5-6 to TRBJ1-6; D unclear. Deletions cut 2 bases from V and 8 bases from J, with 20 bases between. The CDR3 spans 17 residues. Looked up from germline, CDR1 is SGHDT and CDR2 is YYEEEE. As DNA, the CDR3 is TGTGCCAGCAGCTTTAGTCGTGTCGGACGAAAACATTCACCCCTCCACTTT. Residues: CASSFSRVGRKHSPLHF.